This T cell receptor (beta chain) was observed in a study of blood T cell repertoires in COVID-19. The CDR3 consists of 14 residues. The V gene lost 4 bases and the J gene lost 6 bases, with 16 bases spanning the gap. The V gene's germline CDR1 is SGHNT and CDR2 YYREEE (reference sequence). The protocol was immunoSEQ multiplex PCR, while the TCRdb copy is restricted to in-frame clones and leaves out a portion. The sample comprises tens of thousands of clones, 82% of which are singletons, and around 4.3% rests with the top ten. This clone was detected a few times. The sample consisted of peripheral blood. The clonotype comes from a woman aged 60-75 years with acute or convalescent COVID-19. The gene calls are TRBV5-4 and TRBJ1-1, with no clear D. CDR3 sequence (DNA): TGTGCCAGCAGCCGAACTGACCCAGGATCTGAAGCTTTCTTT. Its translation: CASSRTDPGSEAFF. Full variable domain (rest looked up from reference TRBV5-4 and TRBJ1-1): ETGVTQSPTHLIKTRGQQVTLRCSSQSGHNTVSWYQQALGQGPQFIFQYYREEENGRGNFPPRFSGLQFPNYSSELNVNALELDDSALYLCASSRTDPGSEAFFGQGTRLTVV.